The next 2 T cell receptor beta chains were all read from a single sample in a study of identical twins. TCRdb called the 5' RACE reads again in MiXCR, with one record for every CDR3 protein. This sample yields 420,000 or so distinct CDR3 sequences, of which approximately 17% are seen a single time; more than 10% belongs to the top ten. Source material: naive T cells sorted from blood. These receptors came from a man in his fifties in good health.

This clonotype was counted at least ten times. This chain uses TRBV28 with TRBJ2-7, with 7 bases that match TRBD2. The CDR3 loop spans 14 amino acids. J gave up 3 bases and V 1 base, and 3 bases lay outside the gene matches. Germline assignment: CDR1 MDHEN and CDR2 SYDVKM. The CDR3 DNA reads TGTGCCAGCAGTTTATCGGCTAGCGGCTACGAGCAGTACTTC. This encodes CASSLSASGYEQYF.

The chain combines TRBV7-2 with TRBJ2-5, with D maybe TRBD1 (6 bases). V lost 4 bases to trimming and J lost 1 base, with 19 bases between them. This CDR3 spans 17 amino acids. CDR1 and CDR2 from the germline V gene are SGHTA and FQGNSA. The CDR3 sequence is CASSSPGGVSSQETQYF. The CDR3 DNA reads TGTGCCAGCAGCTCCCCTGGGGGCGTATCGTCCCAAGAGACCCAGTACTTC.